Following are 15 T cell receptor beta chains from one sample sequenced in a study of blood T cell repertoires in COVID-19. Profiling relied on immunoSEQ multiplex PCR, and the TCRdb table lists in-frame clones only, not all of them. The table has fewer than 55,000 clones, roughly 82% seen once. Sequencing was done on a sample of peripheral blood. The receptor source for this set is a woman aged 55-69 years with acute or convalescent COVID-19.

V usage is TRBV11-1 and J usage is TRBJ2-5; D not resolved. The CDR3 consists of 14 residues. Trimming pared 3 bases from V and 1 base from J, leaving 9 bases between. Germline CDR1 reads SGHAT; CDR2 reads FQDESV (reference sequence). The CDR3 region is CASSFSPIQETQYF. CDR3 nucleotides: TGTGCCAGCAGCTTTAGCCCGATCCAAGAGACCCAGTACTTC.

This chain uses TRBV7-2 with TRBJ1-2; no reliable D call. V was pared by 5 bases and J by 6 bases, with 13 bases between. Germline lookup yields CDR1 SGHTA and CDR2 FQGNSA. The CDR3 has 13 amino acids. The CDR3 spells CASSARERDGYTF. CDR3 DNA: TGTGCCAGCAGCGCCCGCGAACGTGATGGCTACACCTTC.

The rearrangement joins TRBV9 to TRBJ1-2; no clear D. This CDR3 comprises 13 residues. V lost 3 bases and J lost 6, with 12 bases in between. Germline V gene sequence: CDR1 SGDLS, CDR2 YYNGEE. For the CDR3, the DNA is TGTGCCAGCAGCGGGCCGGGCGGGGATGGCTACACCTTC. It translates to CASSGPGGDGYTF.

The chain joins TRBV28 to TRBJ1-2, with D possibly TRBD1 on 5 matching bases. V was clipped by 1 base and J by 5 bases, with 11 bases between them. This CDR3 region has 14 residues. Germline V gene data show CDR1 as MDHEN and CDR2 as SYDVKM. The CDR3 loop reads CASSLFGRDYGYTF. The CDR3 DNA reads TGTGCCAGCAGTTTATTTGGCAGGGATTATGGCTACACCTTC.

This clone was observed once. The chain employs TRBV6-5 and TRBJ1-1; D unclear. V lost 10 bases and J 5 bases, leaving 11 bases between the germline ends. This CDR3 contains 11 residues. Germline V gene sequence: CDR1 MNHEY, CDR2 SVGAGI. DNA for the CDR3: TGTGCCATTCGGGCGGGTACTGAAGCTTTCTTT. Its translation is CAIRAGTEAFF.

The chain recombines TRBV9 with TRBJ1-5; 7 bases agree with TRBD1. CDR1 is SGDLS and CDR2 is YYNGEE in the germline V gene. This CDR3 contains 16 residues. Losses at the gene ends were 0 bases for V and 6 bases for J; bases not matched to a gene: 9. As DNA, the CDR3 is TGTGCCAGCAGCGTAGATGCAGGGGGATCGAGTCAGCCCCAGCATTTT. This gives the protein CASSVDAGGSSQPQHF. The variable domain in full, with the rest retrieved from reference TRBV9 and TRBJ1-5, is DSGVTQTPKHLITATGQRVTLRCSPRSGDLSVYWYQQSLDQGLQFLIQYYNGEERAKGNILERFSAQQFPDLHSELNLSSLELGDSALYFCASSVDAGGSSQPQHFGDGTRLSIL.

The genes are TRBV30 and TRBJ1-1; no clear D. Trimming removed 4 bases from V and 1 base from J, with 19 bases in between. The CDR3 extends over 16 amino acids. CDR1 is GTSNPN and CDR2 is SVGIG in the germline V gene (reference sequence). CDR3 in amino acids: CAWTPSWRISNTEAFF. The DNA for the CDR3 is TGTGCCTGGACCCCCTCGTGGCGGATATCGAACACTGAAGCTTTCTTT.

The chain links TRBV28 to TRBJ1-5; no definite D call. The length of the CDR3 is 13 residues. V lost 6 bases to trimming and J lost 6 bases, with 12 bases between them. Germline V lookup: CDR1 MDHEN, CDR2 SYDVKM. The CDR3 loop reads CASRTGGSQPQHF. The DNA of the CDR3 is TGTGCCAGCAGAACCGGAGGGAGTCAGCCCCAGCATTTT.

V and J are TRBV12-5 and TRBJ2-5; D is ambiguous. The V end lost 6 bases, the J end lost 4 bases, and 15 bases lay between the germline ends. Germline V CDR1 and CDR2: LGHNT, FRNRAP. The CDR3 has 14 amino acids. The CDR3 region has the DNA TGTGCTAGTGGCAAGCCCCCGGTCTCAGAGACCCAGTACTTC. Translated: CASGKPPVSETQYF. The whole variable domain, filled in from reference TRBV12-5 and TRBJ2-5, reads DARVTQTPRHKVTEMGQEVTMRCQPILGHNTVFWYRQTMMQGLELLAYFRNRAPLDDSGMPKDRFSAEMPDATLATLKIQPSEPRDSAVYFCASGKPPVSETQYFGPGTRLLVL.

The chain joins TRBV10-2 to TRBJ2-1, with 9 bases fitting TRBD1. The CDR3 sequence is 15 residues long. The germline CDR1 and CDR2 sequences are WSHSY and SAAADI. Trimming took 6 bases from V and 1 from J; bases not matched to a gene: 4. The CDR3 here is CASSHGTGSYNEQFF. CDR3 DNA: TGCGCCAGCAGCCACGGGACAGGGTCCTACAATGAGCAGTTCTTC.

This clone was seen a single time. The V gene is TRBV18, the J gene TRBJ2-5; maybe TRBD1 (5 bases). V was shortened by 6 bases and J by 0 bases, with 11 bases between the two germline ends. Germline V gives CDR1 KGHSH, CDR2 LQKENI. The CDR3 extends over 14 amino acids. Here the CDR3 reads CASSRQSNQETQYF. Written as DNA, the CDR3 is TGTGCCAGCTCGCGACAGAGCAACCAAGAGACCCAGTACTTC.

A few counts support this clone. J is TRBJ2-1 and V is TRBV4-1, with 9 bases matching TRBD2. The V gene end was trimmed by 2 bases and the J gene end by 2 bases; junction bases not matched to a gene: 1. Germline CDR1 is MGHRA and CDR2 is YSYEKL. The CDR3 contains 15 residues. The CDR3 region has the DNA TGCGCCAGCAGCCAAACTAGCGGGCCCTACAATGAGCAGTTCTTC. It encodes CASSQTSGPYNEQFF.

The genes are TRBV28 and TRBJ2-1; 10 nucleotides match TRBD1. V gave up 5 bases and J gave up 8 bases; unmatched junction bases: 9. The CDR3 is 15 amino acids. Germline CDR1 reads MDHEN; CDR2 reads SYDVKM. CDR3 sequence reads: CASSGPTGGPYEQFF. CDR3 bases: TGTGCCAGCAGTGGCCCGACAGGGGGCCCCTATGAGCAGTTCTTC.

In this sample, this clone turned up once. The CDR3 reads CASSSELNSGNTIYF. The CDR3, as DNA: TGCGCCAGCAGCAGCGAGCTGAACTCTGGAAACACCATATATTTT. V gene TRBV5-1 combines with J gene TRBJ1-3; D call uncertain. The CDR3 runs to 15 residues. Germline-derived CDR1 and CDR2 are SGHRS and YFSETQ. V lost 4 bases and J 0 bases, leaving 11 bases between the germline ends.

This clone was detected only once. This chain connects TRBV6-1 to TRBJ1-5; D not certain. CDR1 and CDR2 from the germline V gene are MNHNS and SASEGT. This CDR3 spans 15 amino acids. V dropped 0 bases and J dropped 3 bases, with 9 bases sitting between them. The CDR3 loop is CASSEAGEFNQPQHF. CDR3 DNA: TGTGCCAGCAGTGAAGCAGGAGAGTTCAATCAGCCCCAGCATTTT.